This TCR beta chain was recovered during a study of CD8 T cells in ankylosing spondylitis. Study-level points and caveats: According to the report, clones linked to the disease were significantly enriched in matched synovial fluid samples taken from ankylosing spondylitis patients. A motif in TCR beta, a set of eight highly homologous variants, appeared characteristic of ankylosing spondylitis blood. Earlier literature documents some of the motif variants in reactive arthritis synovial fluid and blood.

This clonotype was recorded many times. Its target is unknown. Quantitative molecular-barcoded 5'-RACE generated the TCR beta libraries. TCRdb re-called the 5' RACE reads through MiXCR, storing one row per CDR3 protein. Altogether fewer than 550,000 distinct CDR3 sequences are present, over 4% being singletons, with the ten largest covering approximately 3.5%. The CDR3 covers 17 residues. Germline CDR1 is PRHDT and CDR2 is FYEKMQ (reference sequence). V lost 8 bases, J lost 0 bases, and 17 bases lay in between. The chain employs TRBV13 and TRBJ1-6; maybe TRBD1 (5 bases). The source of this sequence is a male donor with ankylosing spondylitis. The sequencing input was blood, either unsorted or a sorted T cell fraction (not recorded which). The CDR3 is CASALSGGNSYNSPLHF. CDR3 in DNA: TGTGCCAGCGCTTTAAGTGGGGGTAACTCCTATAATTCACCCCTCCACTTT.